The 10 T cell receptor beta chains given below trace back to one sample, sequenced in a study of human T cells and chemical hapten exposure. Using its own MiXCR run on the RACE reads, TCRdb lists one record per CDR3 protein. There are around 150,000 distinct CDR3 sequences in the sample; 13% to 15% occur only once, and less than 2% lies in the top ten. The time point denotes: patch test 1, 2 weeks after DPC sensitization. Indicated treatment: therapeutic diphenylcyclopropenone sensitization with weekly scalp DPC. This specimen consisted of whole blood, obtained in connection with sensitization to the hapten diphenylcyclopropenone (DPC). Receptors originate from a woman aged 30 to 39 with alopecia areata. Some clones in this sample may be carry-over from other donors' samples.

J is TRBJ2-1 and V is TRBV7-3; TRBD2 agrees at 7 bases. This CDR3 is built from 17 residues. CDR1 and CDR2 (germline): SGHTA, FQGTGA. V trimming: 5 bases; J trimming: 4 bases; junction bases outside the gene matches: 14. CDR3 sequence reads: CASSPSGASTAYNEQFF. The CDR3 DNA reads TGTGCCAGCAGCCCTAGCGGAGCATCGACAGCTTACAATGAGCAGTTCTTC.

This clonotype has more than one count but fewer than ten. The V gene is TRBV7-9, the J gene TRBJ1-3, with 10 bases identical to TRBD1. The CDR3 is made up of 18 amino acids. The J segment lost 2 bases and the V segment lost 5 bases, leaving 12 bases of the junction unmatched. Germline V gene sequence: CDR1 SEHNR, CDR2 FQNEAQ (reference sequence). This chain's CDR3 is CASSPPPGTGEPGNTIYF. Here the CDR3 DNA reads TGTGCCAGCAGCCCACCCCCCGGGACAGGGGAACCTGGAAACACCATATATTTT.

This clonotype occurred a few times. V is TRBV29-1 and J is TRBJ2-7, with D uncertain. Trimming shortened V by 1 base and J by 2 bases, and 6 bases separated the two germline ends. In germline, CDR1 is SQVTM, CDR2 ANQGSEA. This CDR3 region has 12 residues. The CDR3 coding sequence is TGCAGCGTTGAAGGCAGTACCTACGAGCAGTACTTC. It translates to CSVEGSTYEQYF.

This clonotype has more than one count but fewer than ten. The chain joins TRBV11-2 to TRBJ2-1; D is unclear. Trimming left V 6 bases short and J 1 base short, with 7 bases between. Germline V gives CDR1 SGHAT, CDR2 FQNNGV. The CDR3 covers 13 residues. CDR3 DNA sequence: TGTGCCAGCAGGGGCGGATCCTACAATGAGCAGTTCTTC. Its translation: CASRGGSYNEQFF. Complete variable domain (other parts from reference TRBV11-2 and TRBJ2-1): EAGVAQSPRYKIIEKRQSVAFWCNPISGHATLYWYQQILGQGPKLLIQFQNNGVVDDSQLPKDRFSAERLKGVDSTLKIQPAKLEDSAVYLCASRGGSYNEQFFGPGTRLTVL.

This clonotype came up many times. The chain links TRBV29-1 to TRBJ2-2; D unclear. In germline, CDR1 is SQVTM, CDR2 ANQGSEA. Between the trimmed V and J ends, which lost 7 bases and 4 bases, there was a span of 13 bases. CDR3 length equals 13 residues. In DNA form, the CDR3 reads TGCAGCGGCGAGTTTTTAAGCACCGGGGAGCTGTTTTTT. It is translated as CSGEFLSTGELFF.

The rearrangement joins TRBV12-3 or TRBV12-4 to TRBJ2-1, with D unclear. This CDR3 comprises 13 residues. The V end was cut by 3 bases, the J end by 11 bases, with 14 bases between. CDR3 sequence (DNA): TGTGCCAGCAGTTTCACGTCTCCCCATAAGCAGTTCTTC. Residues: CASSFTSPHKQFF.

This chain connects TRBV6-1 to TRBJ1-2; 7 nucleotides align to TRBD1. Germline trimming cut 4 bases from V and 6 bases from J; bases unmatched to any gene: 11. The V gene's germline CDR1 is MNHNS and CDR2 SASEGT. CDR3 size: 15 residues. In DNA form, the CDR3 reads TGTGCCAGCAGTGCTCGACAGGGTGGTCAGAATGGCTACACCTTC. Protein sequence: CASSARQGGQNGYTF.

This rearrangement joins TRBV25-1 to TRBJ2-3; 7 nucleotides align to TRBD2. V was pared by 5 bases and J by 4 bases, with 9 bases of the junction left unmatched. There are 15 residues in the CDR3. Germline-derived CDR1 and CDR2 are MGHDK and SYGVNS. CDR3 nucleotides: TGTGCCAGCAGTAGGTCGGGAGGAATGGCAGATACGCAGTATTTT. Residues: CASSRSGGMADTQYF.

This clonotype came up a few times. The genes are TRBV28 and TRBJ1-5; possible D gene TRBD1, 5 bases. V was pared by 7 bases and J by 2 bases, with 9 bases between. The CDR3 has 13 residues. CDR1 is MDHEN, CDR2 SYDVKM, per germline. This chain's CDR3 is CASIPGGNQPQHF. The CDR3, as DNA: TGTGCCAGCATCCCGGGGGGCAATCAGCCCCAGCATTTT.

This clonotype was counted ten times or more. The V call is TRBV6-2 or TRBV6-3, the J call TRBJ1-6, with D uncertain. From germline, CDR1 is MNHEY and CDR2 SVGEGT. Trimming removed 2 bases from V and 9 bases from J, with 14 bases in between. There are 15 residues in the CDR3. Here the CDR3 reads CASSYGVSRSSPLHF. CDR3 DNA sequence: TGTGCCAGCAGTTACGGGGTTAGCAGGAGTTCACCCCTCCACTTT.